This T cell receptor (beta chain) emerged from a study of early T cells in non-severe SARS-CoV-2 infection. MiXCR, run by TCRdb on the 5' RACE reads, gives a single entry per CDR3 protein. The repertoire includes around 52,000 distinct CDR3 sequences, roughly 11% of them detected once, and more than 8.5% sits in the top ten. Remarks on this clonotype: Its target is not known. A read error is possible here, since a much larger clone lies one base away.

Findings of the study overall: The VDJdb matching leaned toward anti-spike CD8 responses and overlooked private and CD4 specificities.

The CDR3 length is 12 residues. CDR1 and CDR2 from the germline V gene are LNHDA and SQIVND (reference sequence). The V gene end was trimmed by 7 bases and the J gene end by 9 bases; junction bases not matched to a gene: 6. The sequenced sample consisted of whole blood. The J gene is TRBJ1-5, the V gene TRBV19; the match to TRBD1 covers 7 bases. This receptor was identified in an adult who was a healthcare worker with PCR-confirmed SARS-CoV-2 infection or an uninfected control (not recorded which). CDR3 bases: TGTGCCAGTACAGGGGGATATCGGCCCCAGCATTTT. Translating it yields CASTGGYRPQHF.